This T cell receptor (beta chain) was captured in a study of shared clonotypes between healthy human individuals (dated by TCRdb to between 2020 and 2021). Study-level background: A couple of women and a few men aged 18 to 49 years were included in the cohort. Leukapheresis yielded between about 0.9 and 9.5 billion PBMCs per donor. To increase sequencing depth and limit assay-specific biases, different laboratories used diverse techniques to prepare libraries and sequence TCR repertoires. Blood TCR repertoires of roughly five healthy adults were deeply sequenced to estimate repertoire size and the extent of clonotype sharing between individuals.

Donors were healthy HIV-negative adults with no recently reported acute infections or vaccinations. Every donor was a Caucasian adult residing in Nashville, Tennessee, USA. For unsorted samples, some 90 million PBMCs were counted and genomic DNA was extracted with the QIAamp DNA Blood Mini kit. Blood was obtained by leukapheresis, after which PBMCs were separated by Ficoll-Histopaque density gradient centrifugation and cryopreserved in liquid nitrogen vapor phase. Using the deep immunoSEQ assay, multiplex PCR amplified TCR CDR3 regions from genomic DNA. For each cell subset, the extracted genomic DNA was distributed evenly across all wells of several immunoSEQ 96-well plates, and each plate served as one replicate. For unsorted PBMC, about 300 ng genomic DNA, equal to 25,000 to 35,000 T cell genomes, was loaded into each replicate PCR. Ten immunoSEQ deep assay plates were used to sequence the unsorted PBMC genomic DNA. The purified libraries were quantified using a Qubit 3.0 fluorometer, sized with a Bioanalyzer 2100, and then quantified again using the KAPA Library Quantification kit. Each immunoSEQ 96-well plate was sequenced on its own single-read 150-cycle Illumina NextSeq 550 flow cell. The paper's data handling went like this. The immunoSEQ output contained only junctional sequences without quality scores, so filtering could not match that applied to full-length reads. To assign V/J genes and CDR3, sequences were annotated using PyIR, a Python wrapper for IgBLAST v1.9, with IMGT germline references. Reads were removed for weak V/J assignments (E-value above 1e-6), missing CDR3, stop codons, out-of-frame junctions, or ambiguous translated residues. V3J clonotypes were defined as sequences sharing an identical inferred V gene, J gene, and CDR3 amino acid sequence. Percentage overlap between repertoires was calculated by dividing the number of shared unique clonotypes by the size of the smaller repertoire. Repertoire richness was assessed with RTK rarefaction, the Chao1 estimator, and Recon v2.1 estimates of unobserved clonotypes. TCRdb took over this immuneACCESS table, retaining in-frame rearrangements with V and J assigned. Such tables are incomplete; in checked studies, under half of the missing clones stem from an unresolved V gene, and the remainder is unexplained. That table supplies the V and J calls and clone size; D and trimming were determined from the DNA. The sample data list more than 450,000 clones, and 79% of these were observed just once. 10% to 15% of the sample belongs to the ten largest clones.

The investigation overall reported the following: Only blood was sampled, and tissue TCR repertoires likely differ from those in blood. The genetic and exposure-history diversity represented was limited by the small number of donors. Pairwise subsampling led to the expectation that sequencing depth would affect the degree of clonotype sharing among donors.

This clone was seen a few times. Its antigen specificity is not known. This probably arose from a read error, given a far larger clone one base away. Other DNA sequences in this sample translate to the same CDR3. Sequencing was carried out using PBMCs. The receptor's source is a woman aged 40 to 50 in good health. Some clones in this sample may be carry-over from other donors' samples.

The CDR3 in this case is CASSLSVNTEAFF. In nucleotide form, the sequence is TGTGCCAGCAGCTTAAGTGTGAACACTGAAGCTTTCTTT. Recombination linked TRBV7-3 to TRBJ1-1; the D gene cannot be resolved reliably. Counted from cysteine to phenylalanine, this CDR3 has 13 amino acids. CDR3 DNA only is kept here, 39 bases in frame from base 1. CDR1 and CDR2 are drawn from the germline V gene: SGHTA, FQGTGA. V lost 1 base and J lost 0 bases; the stretch between them is 3 bases long.